A selection of T cell receptor beta chains follows, all from one sample in a study of blood T cells in healthy people across ages. MiXCR was run by TCRdb on the 5' RACE reads, yielding one entry per CDR3 protein. The sample lists around 520,000 distinct CDR3 sequences; about 27% were seen once. The sample was also linked to a second study, of T cells of mothers and their children.

What was sequenced was blood. These TCRs come from a boy aged 2-9 years in good health. CDR3s include the opening cysteine and the closing phenylalanine or tryptophan. Fields, in order: CDR3 length, clone size, D gene, J gene, V gene, CDR3 DNA, CDR3 protein. A D gene is named only where the DNA matches it firmly. Clone size is given for some rows only: seen once, a few or many times, or a class if the clone is expanded.

12 | . | . | TRBJ2-2 | TRBV6-2/TRBV6-3 | TGTGCCAGCAGGAGGAGTACCGGGGAGCCGTTTTTT | CASRRSTGEPFF
13 | few | . | TRBJ2-7 | TRBV20-1 | TGCAGTGCTAGAGGGCCAGGGGACTACGAGCAGTACTTC | CSARGPGDYEQYF
16 | . | . | TRBJ2-3 | TRBV6-6 | TGTGCCAGCAGTTACTCTGCCGCGGCTAGCACAGATACGCAGTATTTT | CASSYSAAASTDTQYF
15 | few | . | TRBJ2-7 | TRBV15 | TGTGCCACCAGTCCCCGGGGACCAACCCCCTACGAGCAGTACTTC | CATSPRGPTPYEQYF
16 | . | TRBD1 | TRBJ2-6 | TRBV18 | TGTGCCAGCTCACTTTCGACAGGGGCTGGGGCCAACGTCCTGACTTTC | CASSLSTGAGANVLTF
18 | . | TRBD2 | TRBJ2-5 | TRBV7-6 | TGTGCCAGCAGCTTCTTACCACAGCGGGAGGTCGCGGCGGAGACCCAGTACTTC | CASSFLPQREVAAETQYF
13 | . | TRBD2 | TRBJ2-7 | TRBV10-3 | TGTGCCATCAGTGAGTCTAGCGGGGATGAGCAGTACTTC | CAISESSGDEQYF
11 | . | . | TRBJ2-5 | TRBV12-5 | TGTGCTAGTGCCTTCCAAGAGACCCAGTACTTC | CASAFQETQYF
16 | . | TRBD1 | TRBJ2-1 | TRBV14 | TGTGCCAGCAGTGTCTACCGACAGGGGGACTACAATGAGCAGTTCTTC | CASSVYRQGDYNEQFF
14 | few | TRBD2 | TRBJ2-1 | TRBV11-2 | TGTGCCAGCAGCGTTCGACTAGCGGGAGTTGAGCAGTTCTTC | CASSVRLAGVEQFF
17 | few | . | TRBJ2-7 | TRBV4-1 | TGCGCCAGCAGCCAAGAAGCGGGGACAGGAGTCCACTACGAGCAGTACTTC | CASSQEAGTGVHYEQYF
12 | . | TRBD1 | TRBJ2-5 | TRBV7-9 | TGTGCCTATCCGGGACAGGGCGTGACCCAGTACTTC | CAYPGQGVTQYF
12 | few | . | TRBJ2-5 | TRBV7-2 | TGTGCCAGCAGCTTTCAACAAGAGACCCAGTACTTC | CASSFQQETQYF
15 | . | . | TRBJ1-2 | TRBV29-1 | TGCAGCGTTGAAGATCATGTGGTGGCCCTCTATGGCTACACCTTC | CSVEDHVVALYGYTF
16 | few | TRBD1 | TRBJ2-5 | TRBV12-3/TRBV12-4 | TGTGCCAGCAGTGCGCCGGGACAGGGCTTCCAAGAGACCCAGTACTTC | CASSAPGQGFQETQYF
15 | . | . | TRBJ2-5 | TRBV9 | TGTGCCAGCAGCCCCGGTATCGGAGGTTCAGAGACCCAGTACTTC | CASSPGIGGSETQYF
14 | . | . | TRBJ1-3 | TRBV9 | TGTGCCAGCAGCCAGGACAGTTACCGAAACACCATATATTTT | CASSQDSYRNTIYF
17 | few | TRBD2 | TRBJ2-7 | TRBV5-6 | TGTGCCAGCAGCCCAGGACTAGCGGGGGGGATAATGGGGGAGCAGTACTTC | CASSPGLAGGIMGEQYF
14 | . | . | TRBJ2-7 | TRBV12-3/TRBV12-4 | TGTGCCAGCAGTTTCGTGCCGGGGTCCTACGAGCAGTACTTC | CASSFVPGSYEQYF
13 | . | . | TRBJ2-1 | TRBV29-1 | TGCAGCGCGGAGAAATTGGGGCACAATGAGCAGTTCTTC | CSAEKLGHNEQFF
16 | . | TRBD2 | TRBJ2-1 | TRBV9 | TGTGCCAGCAGCCGAGCGGGCGGGGGGGCCTTGGATGAGCAGTTCTTC | CASSRAGGGALDEQFF
13 | . | TRBD1 | TRBJ2-7 | TRBV18 | TGTGCCAGCTCGTCAGGACAGGGTGAGGAGCAGTACTTC | CASSSGQGEEQYF
11 | . | . | TRBJ2-1 | TRBV29-1 | TGCAGCGTTCTACCGGGGAATGAGCAGTTCTTC | CSVLPGNEQFF
15 | . | TRBD2 | TRBJ2-1 | TRBV7-9 | TGTGCCAGCAGCCCTACTAGCGGGAGGGCCTTTGAGCAGTTCTTC | CASSPTSGRAFEQFF
14 | . | TRBD2 | TRBJ2-2 | TRBV12-3/TRBV12-4 | TGTGCCAGCAGCCCGGGACTAGACACCGGGGAGCTGTTTTTT | CASSPGLDTGELFF
15 | once | TRBD1 | TRBJ1-5 | TRBV5-1 | TGCGCCAGCGGCTTGGGGACAGGGGGAGATCAGCCCCAGCATTTT | CASGLGTGGDQPQHF
15 | . | . | TRBJ1-1 | TRBV6-6 | TGTGCCAGCAGTTACCAACAGGCCACGGGAGCTGAAGCTTTCTTT | CASSYQQATGAEAFF
18 | . | TRBD1 | TRBJ1-6 | TRBV10-3 | TGTGCCATCAGTGAGTATTGGCCAGGGACAGCGACGAATTCACCCCTCCACTTT | CAISEYWPGTATNSPLHF
17 | few | TRBD2 | TRBJ2-5 | TRBV5-1 | TGCGCCAGCAGCCCCCATGGACTAGCGGGGATACAAGAGACCCAGTACTTC | CASSPHGLAGIQETQYF
20 | . | TRBD2 | TRBJ2-3 | TRBV7-4 | TGTGCCAGCAGCCCTGGAAGCCAAATACTAGCGGGAGATAGGACAGATACGCAGTATTTT | CASSPGSQILAGDRTDTQYF
14 | few | . | TRBJ2-7 | TRBV2 | TGTACCAGCAGTGAATCGGACGCCCTAAACGAGCAGTACTTC | CTSSESDALNEQYF
20 | many | TRBD2 | TRBJ2-5 | TRBV12-3/TRBV12-4 | TGTGCCAGCAGTCGGGGGGACAGGCGGACTAGCGGGGGGGCGCAAGAGACCCAGTACTTC | CASSRGDRRTSGGAQETQYF
16 | few | . | TRBJ2-5 | TRBV12-3/TRBV12-4 | TGTGCCAGCAGTCCAGATGACGGGAAATTTCAAGAGACCCAGTACTTC | CASSPDDGKFQETQYF
14 | . | . | TRBJ1-1 | TRBV7-2 | TGTGCCAGCAGCTTAGGGCGGGTGAACACTGAAGCTTTCTTT | CASSLGRVNTEAFF
18 | . | . | TRBJ1-6 | TRBV6-5 | TGTGCCAGCAGTTACTCGAAAGGGGAGGCCTCCTATAATTCACCCCTCCACTTT | CASSYSKGEASYNSPLHF
13 | few | . | TRBJ1-2 | TRBV5-5 | TGTGCCAGCAGCTTCACAGGGAGGATTGGCTACACCTTC | CASSFTGRIGYTF
15 | few | TRBD2 | TRBJ2-3 | TRBV29-1 | TGCAGCGTCGAGGGGTGGGAGGGAGTATGGAATACGCAGTATTTT | CSVEGWEGVWNTQYF
14 | . | . | TRBJ1-5 | TRBV19 | TGTGCCAGTAGTGCCGGGAGTGGGAATCAGCCCCAGCATTTT | CASSAGSGNQPQHF
13 | many | . | TRBJ2-1 | TRBV20-1 | TGCAGTGCTAGCCACTACTCCTACAATGAGCAGTTCTTC | CSASHYSYNEQFF